Detailed here is one TCR beta chain. CD45RO-negative, CCR7-selected cells formed the naive CD8 fraction, which excluded terminally differentiated effector memory CD45RA+ cells. Genomic DNA per cell subset filled all wells of several immunoSEQ plates. Data came from immunoSEQ multiplex PCR; TCRdb stores just in-frame clones and leaves some out. Here the sample spans hundreds of thousands of clones, about 96% being singletons. Germline-derived CDR1 and CDR2 are SGHTA and FQGNSA. The CDR3 spans 13 residues. V lost 3 bases and J 6 bases, leaving 12 bases between the germline ends. This sample stems from a study of shared clonotypes between healthy human individuals. On the study more broadly: The donor pool was made up of a couple of women and a few men aged 18 to 49. Every donor yielded three CD4 naive, three CD4 memory, two CD8 naive and one CD8 memory plate.

This sequence was found in a woman aged 25 to 39 in good health. Sequencing was carried out using naive CD8+ T cells sorted from blood. V is TRBV7-2 and J is TRBJ2-7; TRBD2 might be the D (7 bases). In nucleotides, the CDR3 is TGTGCCAGCAGCTTGGGGGGGCGTTCCGAGCAGTACTTC. Protein: CASSLGGRSEQYF.